Following are 5 T cell receptor beta chains from one sample sequenced in a study of Tregs in tolerant kidney transplant recipients. Data came from immunoSEQ multiplex PCR; TCRdb stores just in-frame clones and leaves some out. In total, the table holds about 33,000 clones. Here the sequenced sample was CD8+ T cells from blood, taken before the transplant. The origin of the receptors is a human donor who received a combined kidney and bone marrow transplant.

In the case of this clone: Read coverage stops 3 residues before the CDR3 terminus; the germline J gene supplies the remainder. V usage is TRBV7-9 and J usage is TRBJ2-7, with a tentative D call TRBD2 (6 bases). Per the germline V gene, CDR1 is SEHNR and CDR2 is FQNEAQ (reference sequence). The CDR3 runs to 14 residues. The V end was cut by 5 bases, the J end by 3 bases, with 14 bases between. The CDR3 bases that were read are TGTGCCAGCAGCCCGCGGGAACGAGTCTACGAG. The encoded protein is CASSPRERVYE. In full, the CDR3 is CASSPRERVYEQYF.

On this clone itself: Coverage ceases 3 residues before the CDR3 finishes, and the germline J gene fills in the end. The gene calls are TRBV6-7 and TRBJ1-1; 9 bases agree with TRBD1. TRBV6-7 is placed among ORFs of uncertain function. The CDR3 sequence is 15 residues long. V gave up 2 bases and J gave up 1 base; unmatched junction bases: 2. The part of the CDR3 DNA that was read is TGTGCCAGCAGTTACCCGGGACAGGGGAACACTGAA. Its protein is CASSYPGQGNTE. The CDR3 as a whole reads CASSYPGQGNTEAFF.

The part of the CDR3 DNA that was read is TGTGCCAGTAGGCAGGGCAACCTGCGAGAGATTGAG. Protein: CASRQGNLREIE. The full CDR3 sequence reads CASRQGNLREIEQFF. J is TRBJ2-1 and V is TRBV19, with a tentative D call TRBD1 (5 bases). The read terminates 3 residues ahead of where the CDR3 ends, so the germline J gene completes it. Trimming stripped 6 bases from V and 9 bases from J, with 21 bases between. There are 15 residues in the CDR3. CDR1 and CDR2 (germline): LNHDA, SQIVND (reference sequence).

The CDR3 here is CAWSGLAGVSEQFF. The DNA read from the CDR3 is TGTGCCTGGAGTGGGCTAGCGGGGGTTAGTGAG. J is TRBJ2-1 and V is TRBV30, with 10 bases aligning to TRBD2. The read stops 3 residues short of the end of the CDR3; the missing end is completed from the germline J gene. Per the germline V gene, CDR1 is GTSNPN and CDR2 is SVGIG (reference sequence). The trim removed 1 base at V and 9 bases at J, leaving 6 bases unmatched. The CDR3 covers 14 residues.

Concerning this clone itself: The read stops 3 residues short of the end of the CDR3; the missing end is completed from the germline J gene. V and J are TRBV2 and TRBJ1-4, with 8 bases identical to TRBD1. Trimming cost V 4 bases and J 4 bases; bases outside gene matches: 8. Germline CDR1 is SNHLY and CDR2 is FYNNEI. This CDR3 spans 16 amino acids. The part of the CDR3 DNA that was read is TGTGCCAGCAGTGTCCCAGCGGGACAGGTTAATGAAAAA. Translated: CASSVPAGQVNEK. The whole CDR3 protein is CASSVPAGQVNEKLFF.